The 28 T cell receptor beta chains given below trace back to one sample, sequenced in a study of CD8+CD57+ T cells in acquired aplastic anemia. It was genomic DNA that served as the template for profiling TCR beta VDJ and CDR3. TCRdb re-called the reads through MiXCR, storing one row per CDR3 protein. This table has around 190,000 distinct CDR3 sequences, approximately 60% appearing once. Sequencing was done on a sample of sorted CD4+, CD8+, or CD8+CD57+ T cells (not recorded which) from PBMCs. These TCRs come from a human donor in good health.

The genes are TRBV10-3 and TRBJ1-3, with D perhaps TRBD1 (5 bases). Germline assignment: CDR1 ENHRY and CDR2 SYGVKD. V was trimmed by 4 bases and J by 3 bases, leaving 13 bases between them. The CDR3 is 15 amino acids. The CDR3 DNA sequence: TGTGCCATCAGTGCAGGGCGAACACATGGAAACACCATATATTTT. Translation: CAISAGRTHGNTIYF.

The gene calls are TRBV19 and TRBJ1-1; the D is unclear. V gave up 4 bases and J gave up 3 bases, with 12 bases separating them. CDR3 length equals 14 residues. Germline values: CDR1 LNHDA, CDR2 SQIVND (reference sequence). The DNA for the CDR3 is TGTGCCAGTAGTAAACTACGGGCGCACACTGAAGCTTTCTTT. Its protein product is CASSKLRAHTEAFF.

The CDR3 here is CSVGTGISYEQYF. CDR3 DNA sequence: TGCAGCGTCGGGACAGGGATCTCCTACGAGCAGTACTTC. The chain recombines TRBV29-1 with TRBJ2-7; 9 bases line up with TRBD1. This CDR3 contains 13 residues. The V and J ends lost 6 bases and 0 bases, in that order; junction bases with no gene match: 3. Germline V gene data show CDR1 as SQVTM and CDR2 as ANQGSEA.

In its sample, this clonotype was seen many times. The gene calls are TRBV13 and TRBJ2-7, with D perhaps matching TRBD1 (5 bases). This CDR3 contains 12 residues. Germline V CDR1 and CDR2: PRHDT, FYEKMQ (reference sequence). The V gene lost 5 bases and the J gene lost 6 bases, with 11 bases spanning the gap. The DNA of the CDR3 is TGTGCCAGCAGCGGGGCGGCTGGCGAGCAGTACTTC. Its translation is CASSGAAGEQYF.

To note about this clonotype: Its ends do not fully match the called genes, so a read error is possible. The CDR3 DNA reads as TGTGCCGCCAGTGAAGGGGACAGGGGACTCAAGCGCCCCTACAATGAGCAGTTCTTC. This sequence encodes CAASEGDRGLKRPYNEQFF. The rearrangement links TRBV24-1 to TRBJ2-1; 10 positions agree with TRBD1. Germline V lookup: CDR1 KGHDR, CDR2 SFDVKD. The CDR3 consists of 19 residues.

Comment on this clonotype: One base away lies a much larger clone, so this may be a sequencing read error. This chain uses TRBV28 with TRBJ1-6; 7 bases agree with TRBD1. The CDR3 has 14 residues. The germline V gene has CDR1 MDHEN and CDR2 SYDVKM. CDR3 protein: CASSLTGSDSPPHF. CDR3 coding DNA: TGTGCCAGCAGCTTGACAGGGAGTGATTCACCCCCCCACTTT.

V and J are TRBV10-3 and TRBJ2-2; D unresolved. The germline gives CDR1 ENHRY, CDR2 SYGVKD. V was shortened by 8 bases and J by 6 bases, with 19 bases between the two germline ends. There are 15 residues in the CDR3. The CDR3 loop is CAIRRDTEGPGELFF. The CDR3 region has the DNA TGTGCCATCCGTCGCGACACGGAAGGACCCGGGGAGCTGTTTTTT.

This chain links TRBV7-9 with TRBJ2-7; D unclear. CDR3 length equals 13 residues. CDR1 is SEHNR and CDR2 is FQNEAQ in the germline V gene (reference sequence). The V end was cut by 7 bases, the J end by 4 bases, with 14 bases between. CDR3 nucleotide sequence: TGTGCCAGCACTCCGCCGTCGCAATACGAGCAGTACTTC. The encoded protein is CASTPPSQYEQYF. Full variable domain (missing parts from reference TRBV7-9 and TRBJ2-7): DTGVSQNPRHKITKRGQNVTFRCDPISEHNRLYWYRQTLGQGPEFLTYFQNEAQLEKSRLLSDRFSAERPKGSFSTLEIQRTEQGDSAMYLCASTPPSQYEQYFGPGTRLTVT.

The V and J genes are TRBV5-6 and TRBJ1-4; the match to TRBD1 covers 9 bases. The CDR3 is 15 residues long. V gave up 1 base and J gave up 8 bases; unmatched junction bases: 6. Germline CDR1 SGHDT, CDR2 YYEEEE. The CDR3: CASSLRGQGGEKLFF. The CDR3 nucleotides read TGTGCCAGCAGCTTGAGGGGACAGGGAGGCGAAAAACTGTTTTTT.

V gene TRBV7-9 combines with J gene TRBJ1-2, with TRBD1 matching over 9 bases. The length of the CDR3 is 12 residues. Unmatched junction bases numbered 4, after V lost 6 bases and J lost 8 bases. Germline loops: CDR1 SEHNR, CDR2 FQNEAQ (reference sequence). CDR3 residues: CASSWDREGYTF. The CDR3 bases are TGTGCCAGCAGTTGGGACAGGGAAGGCTACACCTTC.

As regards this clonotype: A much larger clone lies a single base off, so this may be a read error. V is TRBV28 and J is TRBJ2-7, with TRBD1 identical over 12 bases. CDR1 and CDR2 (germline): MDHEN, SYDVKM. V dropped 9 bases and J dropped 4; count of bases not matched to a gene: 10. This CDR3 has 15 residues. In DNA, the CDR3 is TGTGCCAGAAGTCCTCCGGGACAGGGGGCTTACGAGCAGTACTTC. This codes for CARSPPGQGAYEQYF.

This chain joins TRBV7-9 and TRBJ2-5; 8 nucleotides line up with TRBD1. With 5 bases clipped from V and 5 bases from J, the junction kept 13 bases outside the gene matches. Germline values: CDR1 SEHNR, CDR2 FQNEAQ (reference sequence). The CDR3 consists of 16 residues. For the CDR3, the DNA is TGTGCCAGCAGCCCAGGGACAGGCCCCCTCAGGGAGACCCAGTACTTC. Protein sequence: CASSPGTGPLRETQYF.

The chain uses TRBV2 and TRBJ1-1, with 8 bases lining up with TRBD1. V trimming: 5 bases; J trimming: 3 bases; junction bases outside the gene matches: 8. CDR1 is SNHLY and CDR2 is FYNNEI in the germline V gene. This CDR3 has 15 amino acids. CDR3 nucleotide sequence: TGTGCCAGCAGTTCCCGACAGGGGCTTTACACTGAAGCTTTCTTT. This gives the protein CASSSRQGLYTEAFF.

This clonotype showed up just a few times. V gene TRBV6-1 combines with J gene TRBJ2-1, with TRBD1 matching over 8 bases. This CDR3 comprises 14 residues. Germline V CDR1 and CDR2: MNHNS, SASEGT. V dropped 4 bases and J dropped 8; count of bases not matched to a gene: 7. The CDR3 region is CASSASGGFDEQFF. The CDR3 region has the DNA TGTGCCAGCAGTGCCTCAGGGGGCTTTGATGAGCAGTTCTTC.

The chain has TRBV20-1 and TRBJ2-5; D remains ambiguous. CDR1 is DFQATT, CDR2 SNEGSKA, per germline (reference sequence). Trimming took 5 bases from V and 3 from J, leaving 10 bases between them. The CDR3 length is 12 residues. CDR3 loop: CSAPHIKETQYF. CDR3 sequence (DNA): TGCAGTGCTCCCCACATTAAAGAGACCCAGTACTTC.

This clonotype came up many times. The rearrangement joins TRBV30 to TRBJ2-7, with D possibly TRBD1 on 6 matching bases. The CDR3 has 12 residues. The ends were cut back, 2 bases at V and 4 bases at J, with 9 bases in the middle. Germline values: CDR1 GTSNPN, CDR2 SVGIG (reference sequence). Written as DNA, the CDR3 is TGTGCCTGGAGTCTCGGACAGTACGAGCAGTACTTC. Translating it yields CAWSLGQYEQYF.

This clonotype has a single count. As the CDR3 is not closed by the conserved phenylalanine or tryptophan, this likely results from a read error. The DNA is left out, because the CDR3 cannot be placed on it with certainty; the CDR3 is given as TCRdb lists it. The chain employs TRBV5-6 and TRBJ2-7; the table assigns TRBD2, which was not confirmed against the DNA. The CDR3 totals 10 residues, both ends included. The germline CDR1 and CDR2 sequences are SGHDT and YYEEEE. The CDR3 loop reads CASSLGVLAG.

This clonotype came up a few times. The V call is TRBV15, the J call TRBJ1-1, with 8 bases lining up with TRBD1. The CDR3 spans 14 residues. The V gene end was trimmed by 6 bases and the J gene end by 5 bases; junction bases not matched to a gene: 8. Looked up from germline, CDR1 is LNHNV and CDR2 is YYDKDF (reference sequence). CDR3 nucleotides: TGTGCCACCAGTGGACAGGGCGCGTGGACTGAAGCTTTCTTT. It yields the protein CATSGQGAWTEAFF.

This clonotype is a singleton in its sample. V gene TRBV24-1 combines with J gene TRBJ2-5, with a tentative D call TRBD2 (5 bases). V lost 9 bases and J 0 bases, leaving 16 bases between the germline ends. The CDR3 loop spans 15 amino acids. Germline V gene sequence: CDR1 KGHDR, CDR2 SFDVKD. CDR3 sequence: CATSELGRDQETQYF. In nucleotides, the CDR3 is TGTGCCACCTCCGAGCTTGGGCGGGACCAAGAGACCCAGTACTTC.

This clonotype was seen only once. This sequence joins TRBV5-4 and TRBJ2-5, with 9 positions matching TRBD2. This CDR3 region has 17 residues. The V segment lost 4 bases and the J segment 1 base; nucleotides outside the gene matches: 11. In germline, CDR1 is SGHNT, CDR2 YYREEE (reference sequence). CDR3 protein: CASSPMTSGVLQETQYF. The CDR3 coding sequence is TGTGCCAGCAGCCCTATGACTAGCGGCGTCCTCCAAGAGACCCAGTACTTC.

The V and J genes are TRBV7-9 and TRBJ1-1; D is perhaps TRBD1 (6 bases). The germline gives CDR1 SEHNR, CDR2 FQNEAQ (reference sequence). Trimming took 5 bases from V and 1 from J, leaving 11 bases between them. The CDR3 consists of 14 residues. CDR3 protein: CASSVEGGNTEAFF. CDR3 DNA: TGTGCCAGCAGCGTTGAGGGGGGGAACACTGAAGCTTTCTTT.

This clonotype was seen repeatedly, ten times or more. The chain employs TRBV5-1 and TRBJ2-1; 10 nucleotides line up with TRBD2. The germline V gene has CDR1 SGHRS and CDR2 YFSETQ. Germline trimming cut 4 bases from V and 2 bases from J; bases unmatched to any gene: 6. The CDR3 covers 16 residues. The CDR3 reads CASSVLAGATYNEQFF. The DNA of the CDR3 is TGCGCCAGCAGCGTCCTAGCGGGGGCTACCTACAATGAGCAGTTCTTC.

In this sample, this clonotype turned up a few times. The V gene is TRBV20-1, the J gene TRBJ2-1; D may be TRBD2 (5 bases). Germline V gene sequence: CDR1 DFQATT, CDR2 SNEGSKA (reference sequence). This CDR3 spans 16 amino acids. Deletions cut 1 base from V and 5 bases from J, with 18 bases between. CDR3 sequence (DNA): TGCAGTGCTAGAGCTAACTTTCTTACGGGAAACAATGAGCAGTTCTTC. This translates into CSARANFLTGNNEQFF.

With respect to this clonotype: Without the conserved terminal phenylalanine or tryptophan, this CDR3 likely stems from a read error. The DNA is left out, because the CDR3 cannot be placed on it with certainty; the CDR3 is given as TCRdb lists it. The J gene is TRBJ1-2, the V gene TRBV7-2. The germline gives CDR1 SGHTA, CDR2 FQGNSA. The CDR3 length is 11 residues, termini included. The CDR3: CASSLASGLSY.

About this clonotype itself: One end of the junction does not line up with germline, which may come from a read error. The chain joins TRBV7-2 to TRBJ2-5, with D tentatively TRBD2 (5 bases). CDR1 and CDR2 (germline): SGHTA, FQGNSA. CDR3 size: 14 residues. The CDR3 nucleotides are TGTGCCAGCAGCTTAGTCGGACCTGGGGAGACCCGGTACTTC. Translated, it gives CASSLVGPGETRYF.

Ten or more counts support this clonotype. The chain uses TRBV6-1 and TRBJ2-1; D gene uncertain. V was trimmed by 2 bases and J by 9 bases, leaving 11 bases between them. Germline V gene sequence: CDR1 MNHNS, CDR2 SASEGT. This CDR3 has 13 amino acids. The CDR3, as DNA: TGTGCCAGCAGTGAACCAACCGACTTTGAGCAGTTCTTC. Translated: CASSEPTDFEQFF.

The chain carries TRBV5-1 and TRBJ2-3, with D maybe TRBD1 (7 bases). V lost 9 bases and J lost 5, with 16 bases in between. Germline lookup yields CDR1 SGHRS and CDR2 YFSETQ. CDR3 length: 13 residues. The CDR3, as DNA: TGCGCCACCTCGTCCCAGGGGGGAGATACGCAGTATTTT. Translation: CATSSQGGDTQYF.

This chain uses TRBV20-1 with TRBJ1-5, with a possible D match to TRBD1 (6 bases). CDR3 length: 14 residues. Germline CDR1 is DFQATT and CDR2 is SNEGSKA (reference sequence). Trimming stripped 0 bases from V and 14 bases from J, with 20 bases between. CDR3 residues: CSARDAAGVLYEHF. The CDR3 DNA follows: TGCAGTGCTAGAGATGCGGCAGGGGTACTTTACGAGCATTTT.